This TCR beta chain was obtained from a study of OX40 agonist ivuxolimab in advanced cancers. Study at large: The drug used for patients, ivuxolimab, was an agonistic anti-OX40 (CD134) antibody. From about 23 to 85 years was the age range, with a mean of around 60 years, and over 80% were male. Prior checkpoint blockade (anti-PD-1, anti-PD-L1 or anti-CTLA-4) was permitted; around 40% had it.

To note about this clone: Its antigen remains unidentified.

Method: immunoSEQ multiplex PCR; TCRdb's copy keeps in-frame clones and lacks some. The sample includes some 70,000 clones, 65% to 90% of them seen just once. Whole-study findings and limits: Among T cells, CD8+ cells averaged more expanded clones than CD4+ cells.

This CDR3 has 15 amino acids. Trimming took 7 bases from V and 0 from J, leaving 13 bases between them. Looked up from germline, CDR1 is LNHDA and CDR2 is SQIVND (reference sequence). This chain uses TRBV19 with TRBJ1-3; D is ambiguous. Sequenced material: CD4+ or CD8+ T cells sorted from blood, taken in a trial of the OX40 agonist ivuxolimab. The origin of this receptor is an adult with an advanced solid tumor such as melanoma, head and neck, liver or kidney cancer. The CDR3: CASNKGVDSGNTIYF. The CDR3 coding sequence is TGTGCCAGTAATAAAGGCGTCGACTCTGGAAACACCATATATTTT.